This is a list of T cell receptor beta chains from one sample in a study of OX40 agonist ivuxolimab in advanced cancers. Generated by immunoSEQ multiplex PCR, the TCRdb table keeps only in-frame clones and is missing some. The sample holds more than 45,000 clones, nearly 90% seen once. The material sequenced was CD4+ or CD8+ T cells sorted from blood, taken in a trial of the OX40 agonist ivuxolimab. All receptors derive from an adult with an advanced solid tumor such as melanoma, head and neck, liver or kidney cancer. Both conserved end residues are part of each CDR3. The order of the fields is V gene, D gene, J gene, clone size, CDR3 length, CDR3 protein, CDR3 DNA. The D gene is left open where the match is weak. Size is stated for part of the rows, as once, few or many counts, or as a class when the clone is expanded.

V: TRBV28
D: NA
J: TRBJ1-2
size: NA
length: 13
CDR3: CASSLNGLRGYTF
DNA: TGTGCCAGCAGCCTGAACGGGCTGAGAGGCTACACCTTC

V: TRBV11-2
D: TRBD2
J: TRBJ2-3
size: NA
length: 16
CDR3: CASRLARTSGRDTQYF
DNA: TGTGCCAGCAGACTAGCCCGGACTAGCGGGAGGGATACGCAGTATTTT

V: TRBV7-9
D: NA
J: TRBJ2-3
size: few
length: 13
CDR3: CASSASGTDTQYF
DNA: TGTGCCAGCAGCGCTAGCGGCACAGATACGCAGTATTTT

V: TRBV5-1
D: TRBD2
J: TRBJ2-7
size: NA
length: 14
CDR3: CASSLAGGPYEQYF
DNA: TGCGCCAGCAGCTTAGCGGGAGGCCCCTACGAGCAGTACTTC

V: TRBV7-9
D: TRBD2
J: TRBJ2-7
size: NA
length: 13
CDR3: CASTWGGRGEQYF
DNA: TGTGCCAGCACCTGGGGCGGGAGAGGCGAGCAGTACTTC

V: TRBV21-1
D: NA
J: TRBJ1-2
size: NA
length: 16
CDR3: CASSKAAEHLFYGYTF
DNA: TGTGCCAGCAGCAAAGCGGCAGAACATCTTTTCTATGGCTACACCTTC

V: TRBV7-9
D: TRBD1
J: TRBJ1-1
size: NA
length: 15
CDR3: CASSFSGQGETEAFF
DNA: TGTGCCAGCAGCTTCTCGGGACAGGGTGAAACTGAAGCTTTCTTT

V: TRBV5-8
D: NA
J: TRBJ2-5
size: NA
length: 15
CDR3: CASSPWAAGQETQYF
DNA: TGTGCCAGCAGCCCCTGGGCGGCGGGCCAAGAGACCCAGTACTTC

V: TRBV18
D: TRBD1
J: TRBJ2-7
size: NA
length: 17
CDR3: CASSSFGNRGRTYEQYF
DNA: TGTGCCAGCTCGTCATTTGGTAACAGGGGGCGTACGTACGAGCAGTACTTC

V: TRBV30
D: NA
J: TRBJ2-3
size: NA
length: 14
CDR3: CAWSGLLVTDTQYF
DNA: TGTGCCTGGTCTGGACTGCTAGTCACAGATACGCAGTATTTT

V: TRBV28
D: TRBD1
J: TRBJ1-6
size: NA
length: 16
CDR3: CASSLPGQHYNSPLHF
DNA: TGTGCCAGCAGTTTACCGGGACAGCATTATAATTCACCCCTCCACTTT

V: TRBV5-6
D: NA
J: TRBJ1-1
size: NA
length: 16
CDR3: CASSMAMGGRGTEAFF
DNA: TGTGCCAGCAGCATGGCGATGGGGGGACGAGGGACTGAAGCTTTCTTT

V: TRBV9
D: TRBD2
J: TRBJ2-5
size: once
length: 17
CDR3: CASSLRGSSGDQETQYF
DNA: TGTGCCAGCAGCTTAAGGGGATCTAGCGGGGACCAAGAGACCCAGTACTTC

V: TRBV25-1
D: TRBD1
J: TRBJ1-5
size: NA
length: 15
CDR3: CASSAAGTVNQPQHF
DNA: TGTGCCAGCAGTGCAGCCGGGACAGTCAATCAGCCCCAGCATTTT

V: TRBV6-5
D: TRBD1
J: TRBJ2-1
size: NA
length: 15
CDR3: CASSHDRGGNNEQFF
DNA: TGTGCCAGCAGCCACGACAGGGGTGGGAATAATGAGCAGTTCTTC

V: TRBV7-9
D: NA
J: TRBJ1-5
size: NA
length: 15
CDR3: CASSPDGGGNQPQHF
DNA: TGTGCCAGCAGCCCGGATGGGGGCGGCAATCAGCCCCAGCATTTT

V: TRBV5-1
D: TRBD1
J: TRBJ2-2
size: NA
length: 14
CDR3: CASSQGQGPGELFF
DNA: TGCGCCAGCAGCCAGGGACAGGGACCCGGGGAGCTGTTTTTT

V: TRBV30
D: NA
J: TRBJ2-2
size: NA
length: 12
CDR3: CAWSPVAGELFF
DNA: TGTGCCTGGTCTCCCGTGGCCGGGGAGCTGTTTTTT

V: TRBV25-1
D: TRBD1
J: TRBJ2-1
size: NA
length: 14
CDR3: CASSNRGILNEQFF
DNA: TGTGCCAGCTCCAACAGGGGGATCCTAAATGAGCAGTTCTTC

V: TRBV30
D: TRBD1
J: TRBJ1-3
size: NA
length: 13
CDR3: CACTTGSGNTIYF
DNA: TGTGCCTGTACGACAGGGTCTGGAAACACCATATATTTT